The present entry profiles one TCR beta chain with its context. What it binds is unknown. Between the trimmed V and J ends, which lost 1 base and 4 bases, there was a span of 1 base. Germline V gives CDR1 KGHDR, CDR2 SFDVKD. CDR3 length: 11 amino acids. Profiling relied on immunoSEQ multiplex PCR, and the TCRdb table lists in-frame clones only, not all of them. The data contain 120,000 to 150,000 clones, nearly 90% of them singletons. This specimen comes from a study of T cell responses to AZD1222 COVID-19 vaccine. Regarding the study as a whole: White British ancestry dominated among donors, who included more females, and clonal diversity was possibly underestimated.

The specimen comprised peripheral blood, sampled 28 days after the second dose of the MenACWY control vaccine. This sequence joins TRBV24-1 and TRBJ2-7, with D uncertain. The clonotype was recovered from an adult who received the MenACWY meningococcal vaccine as a control. This CDR3 is CATSDFYEQYF. CDR3 nucleotides: TGTGCCACCAGTGATTTTTACGAGCAGTACTTC.